This is a list of T cell receptor beta chains from one sample in a study of graft-versus-host responses after intestinal transplantation. Libraries were prepared by immunoSEQ multiplex PCR; TCRdb keeps only in-frame clonotypes and omits some of them. The sample contains 13,000 to 15,000 clones, about 35% of which appear only once. Specimen: alloreactive CD8+ T cells from a mixed lymphocyte reaction culture, collected before intestinal transplant. The receptors shown here come from a human patient who received an intestinal transplant. Both conserved end residues are trimmed from each CDR3.

j_call v_call cdr3_aa
TRBJ1-1 TRBV6-1 AITPGLPTEAF
TRBJ1-6 TRBV6-5 ASSTLGSPLH
TRBJ1-1 TRBV7-9 ASSPNRGNTEAF
TRBJ2-1 TRBV6-1 ASTGLAGYNEQF
TRBJ1-6 TRBV28 ASSQTGNSPLH
TRBJ2-7 TRBV4-1 ASSQERGGPLDEQY
TRBJ2-1 TRBV6-1 ASSFDTYNEQF
TRBJ1-2 TRBV6-5 ASSQGQSITYGYT
TRBJ2-1 TRBV10-1 ASSGGTSRFNEQF
TRBJ2-1 TRBV10-2 ASSESVLNEQF
TRBJ2-7 TRBV28 ASTPVSSSYEQY
TRBJ2-3 TRBV2 ASSEYRGGTNTQY
TRBJ2-7 TRBV5-1 ASSLGDYIYEQY
TRBJ2-2 TRBV5-1 ASSLTQNTGELF
TRBJ2-1 TRBV9 ASSVMWGQGSYNEQF
TRBJ1-1 TRBV6-1 ASSEGQSNTEAF
TRBJ1-1 TRBV30 AWSGPMGTEAF
TRBJ1-4 TRBV7-9 ASSLGQKEKLF
TRBJ1-1 TRBV19 ATLLGTAEAF
TRBJ2-5 TRBV7-9 ASAEGRQETQY
TRBJ1-2 TRBV27 ASSLGTGGNYGYT
TRBJ1-6 TRBV19 ASSILGTGRKNSPLH
TRBJ2-7 TRBV7-2 ASSFTGSFYEQY
TRBJ1-2 TRBV5-1 ASFDSPRGLLNYGYT
TRBJ2-2 TRBV4-1 ASSHRTSAGELF